This T cell receptor (beta chain) emerged from a study of PD-L1 blockade in urothelial cancer. Whole-study context: When blood samples were assessed, the median T cell count was 141,255.

The protocol was immunoSEQ multiplex PCR, while the TCRdb copy is restricted to in-frame clones and leaves out a portion. The sample lists 70,000 or so clones, less than 90% seen once, with 4.5% to 5.5% in the top ten. The material was PBMCs, obtained around atezolizumab (anti-PD-L1) treatment. The source is a man between 65 and 80 years old with urothelial cancer.

CDR3 region: CASRKSESSEAFF. The CDR3 DNA sequence: TGTGCCAGCAGAAAGAGCGAATCCTCTGAAGCTTTCTTT. This sequence joins TRBV9 and TRBJ1-1; D remains unclear. The CDR3 spans 13 residues. Germline CDR1 reads SGDLS; CDR2 reads YYNGEE. The ends were cut back, 5 bases at V and 6 bases at J, with 14 bases in the middle.